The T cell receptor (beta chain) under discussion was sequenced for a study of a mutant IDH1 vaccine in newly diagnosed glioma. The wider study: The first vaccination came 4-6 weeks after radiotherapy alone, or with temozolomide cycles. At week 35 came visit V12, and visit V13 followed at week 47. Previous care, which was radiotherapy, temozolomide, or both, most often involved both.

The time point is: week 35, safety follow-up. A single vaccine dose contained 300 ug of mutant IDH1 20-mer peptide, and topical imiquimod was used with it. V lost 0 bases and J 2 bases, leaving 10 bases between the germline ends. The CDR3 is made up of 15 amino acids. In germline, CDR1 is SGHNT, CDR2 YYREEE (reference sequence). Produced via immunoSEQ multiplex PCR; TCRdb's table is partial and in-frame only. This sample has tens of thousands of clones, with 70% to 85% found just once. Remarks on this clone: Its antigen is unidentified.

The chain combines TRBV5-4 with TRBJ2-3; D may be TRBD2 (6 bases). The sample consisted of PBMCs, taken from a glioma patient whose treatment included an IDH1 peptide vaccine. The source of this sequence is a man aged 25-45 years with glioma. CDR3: CASSLAGEATDTQYF. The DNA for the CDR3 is TGTGCCAGCAGCTTGGCGGGAGAGGCCACAGATACGCAGTATTTT.